The entry below gives a single T cell receptor beta chain sequence along with its context. CDR3 length: 15 residues. Trimming at V came to 4 bases and at J to 3 bases, leaving 7 bases not matched to a gene. Germline V gene sequence: CDR1 SEHNR, CDR2 FQNEAQ (reference sequence). This record belongs to a study of blood T cell repertoires in COVID-19. Study at large: Samples representing acute and convalescent COVID-19 were sourced from the United States, Italy and Spain. PBMCs, B-cell-depleted T cells, or T cells were the source of the cDNA or gDNA that made up the material.

In the source study's methods: Estimated nucleated cell counts came from reference gene primer amplification. Some clones are missing from TCRdb's copy, which holds only in-frame ones; the method was immunoSEQ multiplex PCR. V, J and clone size derive from that table, while D and trimming were established from the DNA sequence. Of around 180,000 clones in the sample, about nine tenths are singletons; the top ten hold 20% to 30%. Sequencing was performed on peripheral blood. The chain carries TRBV7-9 and TRBJ1-1; 8 bases are shared with TRBD1. This receptor was identified in a man aged 55 to 70 with acute or convalescent COVID-19. The CDR3 DNA reads TGTGCCAGCAGCTCTTGGACAGGGACGGACACTGAAGCTTTCTTT. Protein: CASSSWTGTDTEAFF.